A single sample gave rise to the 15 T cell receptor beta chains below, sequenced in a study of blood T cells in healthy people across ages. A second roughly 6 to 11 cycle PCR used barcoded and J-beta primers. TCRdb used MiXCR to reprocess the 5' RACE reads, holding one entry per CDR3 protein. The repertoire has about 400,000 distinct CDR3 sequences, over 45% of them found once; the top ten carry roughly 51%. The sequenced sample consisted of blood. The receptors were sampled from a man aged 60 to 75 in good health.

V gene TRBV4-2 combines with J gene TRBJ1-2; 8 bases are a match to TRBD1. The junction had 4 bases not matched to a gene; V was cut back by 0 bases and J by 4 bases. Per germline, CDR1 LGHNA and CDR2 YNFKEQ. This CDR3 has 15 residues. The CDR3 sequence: CASSQDTQGAYGYTF. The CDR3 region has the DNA TGTGCCAGCAGCCAAGACACGCAGGGGGCCTATGGCTACACCTTC.

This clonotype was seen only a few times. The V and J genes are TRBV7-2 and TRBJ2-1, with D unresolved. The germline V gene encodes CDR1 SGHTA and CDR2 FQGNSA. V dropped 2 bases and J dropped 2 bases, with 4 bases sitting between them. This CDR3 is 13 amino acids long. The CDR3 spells CASSLNTYNEQFF. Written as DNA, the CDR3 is TGTGCCAGCAGCTTAAACACCTACAATGAGCAGTTCTTC.

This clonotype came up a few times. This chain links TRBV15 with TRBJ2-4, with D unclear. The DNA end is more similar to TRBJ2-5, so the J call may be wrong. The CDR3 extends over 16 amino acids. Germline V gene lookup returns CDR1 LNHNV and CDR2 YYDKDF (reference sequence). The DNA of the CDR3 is TGTGCCACCAGCAGAGATTCGGCGACCCACGGGGAGACCCAGTACTTC. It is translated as CATSRDSATHGETQYF.

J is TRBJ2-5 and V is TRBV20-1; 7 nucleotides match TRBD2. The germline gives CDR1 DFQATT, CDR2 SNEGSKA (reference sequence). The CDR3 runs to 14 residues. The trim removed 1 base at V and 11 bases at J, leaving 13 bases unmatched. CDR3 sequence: CSARVGDYLTLQYF. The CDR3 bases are TGCAGTGCTAGAGTCGGGGACTACCTTACTCTGCAGTACTTC.

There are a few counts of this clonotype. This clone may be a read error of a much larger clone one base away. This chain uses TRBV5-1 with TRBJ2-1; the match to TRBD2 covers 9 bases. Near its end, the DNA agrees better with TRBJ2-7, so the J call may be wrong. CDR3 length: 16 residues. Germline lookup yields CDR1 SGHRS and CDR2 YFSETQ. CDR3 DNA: TGCGCCAGCAGCCCTCGAATTAGCGGGGGTTACAATGAGCAGTACTTC. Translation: CASSPRISGGYNEQYF.

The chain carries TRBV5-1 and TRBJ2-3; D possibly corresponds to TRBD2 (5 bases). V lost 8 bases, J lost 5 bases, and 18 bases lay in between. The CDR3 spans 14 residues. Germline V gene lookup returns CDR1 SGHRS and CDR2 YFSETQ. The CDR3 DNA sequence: TGCGCCAGTAGCGTGGGTGGGATTAAAGATACGCAGTATTTT. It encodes CASSVGGIKDTQYF.

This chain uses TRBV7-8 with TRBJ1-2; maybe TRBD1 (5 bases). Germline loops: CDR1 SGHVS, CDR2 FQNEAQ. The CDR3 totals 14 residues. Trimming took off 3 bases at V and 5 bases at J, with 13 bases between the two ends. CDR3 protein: CASSFGDRGYGYTF. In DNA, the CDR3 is TGTGCCAGCAGCTTCGGAGACAGAGGATATGGCTACACCTTC.

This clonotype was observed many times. The CDR3 DNA follows: TGTGCCAGCAGCCCTAGCGGGACCTCCTACAATGAGCAGTTCTTC. Protein: CASSPSGTSYNEQFF. The V call is TRBV7-3, the J call TRBJ2-1, with TRBD2 matching 9 bases. CDR1 and CDR2 (germline): SGHTA, FQGTGA. V dropped 5 bases and J dropped 0; count of bases not matched to a gene: 2. The CDR3 loop spans 15 amino acids. Supplemented by reference TRBV7-3 and TRBJ2-1, the full variable domain reads GAGVSQTPSNKVTEKGKYVELRCDPISGHTALYWYRQSLGQGPEFLIYFQGTGAADDSGLPNDRFFAVRPEGSVSTLKIQRTERGDSAVYLCASSPSGTSYNEQFFGPGTRLTVL.

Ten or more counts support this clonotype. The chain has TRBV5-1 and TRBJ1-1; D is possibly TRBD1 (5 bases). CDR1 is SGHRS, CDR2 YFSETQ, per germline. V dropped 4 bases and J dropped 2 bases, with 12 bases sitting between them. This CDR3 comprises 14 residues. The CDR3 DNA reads TGCGCCAGCAGCCCCGGGACGACTAACACTGAAGCTTTCTTT. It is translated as CASSPGTTNTEAFF. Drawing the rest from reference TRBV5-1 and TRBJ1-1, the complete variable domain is KAGVTQTPRYLIKTRGQQVTLSCSPISGHRSVSWYQQTPGQGLQFLFEYFSETQRNKGNFPGRFSGRQFSNSRSEMNVSTLELGDSALYLCASSPGTTNTEAFFGQGTRLTVV.

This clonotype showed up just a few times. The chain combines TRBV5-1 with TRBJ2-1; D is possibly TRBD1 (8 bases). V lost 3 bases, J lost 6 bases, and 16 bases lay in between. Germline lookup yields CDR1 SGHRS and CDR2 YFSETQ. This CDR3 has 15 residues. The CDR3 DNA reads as TGCGCCAGCAGCTCGGGGACTACAGGGGGCAATGAGCAGTTCTTC. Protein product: CASSSGTTGGNEQFF.

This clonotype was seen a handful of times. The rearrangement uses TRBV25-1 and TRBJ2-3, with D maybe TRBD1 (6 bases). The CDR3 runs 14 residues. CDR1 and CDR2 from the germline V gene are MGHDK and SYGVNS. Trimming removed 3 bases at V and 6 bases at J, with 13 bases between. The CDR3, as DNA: TGTGCCAGCAGTGACCCCGGGACAACGGATACGCAGTATTTT. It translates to CASSDPGTTDTQYF.

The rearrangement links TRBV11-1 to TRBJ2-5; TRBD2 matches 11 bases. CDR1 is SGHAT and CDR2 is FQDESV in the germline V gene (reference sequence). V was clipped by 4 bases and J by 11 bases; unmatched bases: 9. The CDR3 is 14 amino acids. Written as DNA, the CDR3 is TGTGCCAGCAGCTCGGGACTAGCGGTGAATGAGCAGTACTTC. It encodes CASSSGLAVNEQYF.

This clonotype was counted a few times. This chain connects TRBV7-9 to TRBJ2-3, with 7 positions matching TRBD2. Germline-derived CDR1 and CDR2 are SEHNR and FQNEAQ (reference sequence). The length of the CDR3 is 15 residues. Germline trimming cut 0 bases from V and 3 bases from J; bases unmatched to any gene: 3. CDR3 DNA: TGTGCCAGCAGCTTAGCAACGGGAGGTACAGATACGCAGTATTTT. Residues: CASSLATGGTDTQYF.

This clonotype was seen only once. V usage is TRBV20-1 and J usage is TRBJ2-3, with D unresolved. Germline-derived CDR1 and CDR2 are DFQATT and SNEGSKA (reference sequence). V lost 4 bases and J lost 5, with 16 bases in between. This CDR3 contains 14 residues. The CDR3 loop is CSATATAPIDTQYF. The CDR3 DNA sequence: TGCAGTGCTACCGCGACGGCTCCCATAGATACGCAGTATTTT.

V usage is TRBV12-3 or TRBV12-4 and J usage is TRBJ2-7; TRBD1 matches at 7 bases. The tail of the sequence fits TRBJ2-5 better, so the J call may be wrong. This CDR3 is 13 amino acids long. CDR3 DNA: TGTGCCAGCAGCCCGACAGGGATGGAGACCCAGTACTTC. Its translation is CASSPTGMETQYF.